In its sample, the clone carrying this TCR beta chain was seen a few times. Its antigen is as yet unknown. The sample belongs to a study of early stage breast cancer tumors. Study information: Most invasive tumors, about 80% of the 16, were ER+/PR+/HER2-.

Deletions cut 6 bases from V and 4 bases from J, with 20 bases between. CDR3 length equals 16 residues. Looked up from germline, CDR1 is SGHVS and CDR2 is FQNEAQ. Sequenced by immunoSEQ multiplex PCR; TCRdb stores in-frame clones only, minus some. The data show 51,000 or so clones, about 83% seen once. Broader study findings: Bulk DNA sequencing of unsorted cells missed chain pairing and markers.

The specimen was blood. This chain uses TRBV7-8 with TRBJ2-3; TRBD1 or TRBD2 may be the D gene (6 bases each). The TCR was taken from a person aged 50-59 years with breast cancer. This CDR3 is CASRREGGGLADTQYF. In nucleotides, the CDR3 is TGTGCCAGCAGGAGAGAAGGAGGGGGGTTGGCAGATACGCAGTATTTT.